This TCR beta chain emerged from a study of T-cell reconstitution after alpha-beta-depleted transplantation in children. Study findings and constraints: By one year post-transplant, T-cell counts and diversity largely arose from T cells that were newly produced.

V lost 2 bases and J lost 8, with 17 bases in between. The CDR3 has 16 amino acids. Germline V gene data show CDR1 as SGHRS and CDR2 as YFSETQ. Regarding this clonotype: Its antigen is not identified.

Unique molecular identifiers were built into the TCRbeta library. Via MiXCR, TCRdb re-called the PCR reads, giving one row per CDR3 protein. This sample has around 580,000 distinct CDR3 sequences, with 25% to 30% found just once. This TCR was recovered from a boy younger than two with Wiskott-Aldrich syndrome, due to receive a stem cell transplant. The V and J genes are TRBV5-1 and TRBJ1-6; D may be TRBD1 (5 bases). The material was PBMCs, obtained before TCRalphabeta/CD19-depleted stem cell transplant. The chain's CDR3 is CASSLNPRGTDSPLHF. The CDR3 region has the DNA TGCGCCAGCAGCTTAAATCCACGGGGGACGGATTCACCCCTCCACTTT.